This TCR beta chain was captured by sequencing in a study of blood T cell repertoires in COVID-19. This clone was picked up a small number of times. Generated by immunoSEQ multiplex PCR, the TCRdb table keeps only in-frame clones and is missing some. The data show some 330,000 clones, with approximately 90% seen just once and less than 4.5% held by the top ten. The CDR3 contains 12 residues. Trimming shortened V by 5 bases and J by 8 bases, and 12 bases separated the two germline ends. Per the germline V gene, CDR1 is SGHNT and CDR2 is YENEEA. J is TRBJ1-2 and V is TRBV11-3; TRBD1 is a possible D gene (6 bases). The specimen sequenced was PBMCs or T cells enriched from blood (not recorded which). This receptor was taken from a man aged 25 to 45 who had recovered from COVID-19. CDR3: CASSGNRDGYTF. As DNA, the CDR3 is TGTGCCAGCAGCGGGAACAGGGACGGCTACACCTTC.